The rows below give T cell receptor beta chains drawn from one sample of a study of blood T cell repertoires in COVID-19. This table comes from immunoSEQ multiplex PCR, and its TCRdb copy is limited to in-frame clones, with some not included. In the table there are 95,000 to 100,000 clones, under 85% of which are singletons. Sequenced: peripheral blood. The receptors stem from a human donor in a cohort sampled during active COVID-19. The CDR3 runs from the conserved cysteine through the conserved F or W. D genes are given only for firm matches. The listing skips clone size in some rows; elsewhere it reads once, few, many or a size class.

D gene	V gene	clone size	J gene	CDR3 length	CDR3 DNA	CDR3 protein
.	TRBV6-1	.	TRBJ1-4	10	TGTGCCAGCAGTGAATTTAGCTTGAGTTTT	CASSEFSLSF
.	TRBV7-2	.	TRBJ2-7	14	TGTGCCAGGGTGGAGGTTAGTGGCCCATACGAGCAGTACTTC	CARVEVSGPYEQYF
TRBD1	TRBV18	.	TRBJ2-1	16	TGTGCCAGCTCACCACCGACAGGGGGAAATAACAATGAGCAGTTCTTC	CASSPPTGGNNNEQFF
TRBD1	TRBV6-5	once	TRBJ1-5	14	TGTGCCAGCAGGACAGGGGGCAGAGACCAGCCCCAGCATTTT	CASRTGGRDQPQHF
TRBD1	TRBV29-1	.	TRBJ1-1	15	TGCAGCGCTGGAACCTTCGACAGGGGGAACACTGAAGCTTTCTTT	CSAGTFDRGNTEAFF
.	TRBV2	.	TRBJ2-7	14	TGTGCCAGTCTGGGCAGGCAGATCTCCTACGAGCAGTACTTC	CASLGRQISYEQYF
.	TRBV10-3	few	TRBJ1-5	13	TGTGCCATCAGGGGTGACTTATATCAGCCCCAGCATTTT	CAIRGDLYQPQHF
.	TRBV14	.	TRBJ1-4	13	TGTGCCAGCAGCCGTCAGATAAATGAAAAACTGTTTTTT	CASSRQINEKLFF
TRBD1	TRBV19	once	TRBJ1-5	17	TGTGCCAGTAGTATAGATCTGTTGACAGGGACGAATCAGCCCCAGCATTTT	CASSIDLLTGTNQPQHF
.	TRBV3-1/TRBV3-2	once	TRBJ2-5	14	TGTGCCAGCAGCCAAGCAAGCCTAGTGGAGACCCAGTACTTC	CASSQASLVETQYF
.	TRBV5-6	.	TRBJ1-3	12	TGTGCCAGCAGCCTAGACCGAAACACCATATATTTT	CASSLDRNTIYF
.	TRBV12-5	.	TRBJ2-7	13	TGTGCTAGTGCTACTCCCCCGGGTTACGAGCAGTACTTC	CASATPPGYEQYF
.	TRBV6-5	.	TRBJ2-7	13	TGTGCCAGCAGCCGCCCACAGGGCTACGAGCAGTACTTC	CASSRPQGYEQYF
TRBD1	TRBV25-1	.	TRBJ2-4	18	TGTGCCAGCAGTGAATATGGGACAGGGCTGGGGGCCAAAAACATTCAGTACTTC	CASSEYGTGLGAKNIQYF
TRBD1	TRBV7-3	few	TRBJ1-2	17	TGTGCCAGCAGCGTCTCTAGAGGTGGACAGGGGGGGTATGGCTACACCTTC	CASSVSRGGQGGYGYTF
TRBD1	TRBV7-3	.	TRBJ2-1	15	TGTGCCAGCAGCTCCGGACAGGATTCCTACAATGAGCAGTTCTTC	CASSSGQDSYNEQFF